This T cell receptor (beta chain) was identified in a study of blood T cell repertoires in COVID-19. The CDR3 covers 13 residues. Between the trimmed V and J ends, which lost 3 bases and 13 bases, there was a span of 15 bases. Sequencing used immunoSEQ multiplex PCR; TCRdb keeps in-frame clones, though not all of them. The repertoire includes tens of thousands of clones, around 83% of them detected once, and under 55% sits in the top ten. The material sequenced was peripheral blood. V is TRBV12-3 or TRBV12-4 and J is TRBJ1-4; D possibly corresponds to TRBD1 (5 bases). This receptor was taken from a woman of 80 years or more with active or convalescent COVID-19. The CDR3 DNA follows: TGTGCCAGCAGTTTCGGGGGACGGGAGCCACTGTTTTTT. It translates to CASSFGGREPLFF.